The T cell receptor (beta chain) under discussion was sequenced for a study of blood T cell repertoires in COVID-19. This table comes from immunoSEQ multiplex PCR, and its TCRdb copy is limited to in-frame clones, with some not included. The sample lists about 140,000 clones, over 65% occurring once. About this clone: A junction boundary mismatches the germline segment, possibly from a read error.

This CDR3 has 15 amino acids. Germline V gene data show CDR1 as SGHRS and CDR2 as YFSETQ. Cohort assignment relied on participant-reported clinical history. This sequence originates from a woman in her forties or fifties who had recovered from COVID-19. The specimen sequenced was PBMCs or T cells enriched from blood (not recorded which). This chain uses TRBV5-1 with TRBJ2-7, with TRBD1 matching over 7 bases. CDR3 loop: CASSLGQLLSYEQYF. The CDR3 nucleotides read TGCGCCAGCAGTTTGGGACAGCTCCTCTCCTACGAGCAGTACTTC.